This T cell receptor beta chain was captured by sequencing in a study of T cell responses to AZD1222 COVID-19 vaccine. Study-wide findings and caveats: White British donors predominated, females outnumbered males, and clonal diversity was possibly underestimated.

The method was immunoSEQ multiplex PCR; TCRdb's version includes in-frame clones alone and lacks a portion of them. Of 20,000 to 30,000 clones detected, around 87% appear once; the ten largest clones hold roughly 8.5%. The germline V gene encodes CDR1 SNHLY and CDR2 FYNNEI. Between the trimmed V and J ends, which lost 6 bases and 3 bases, there was a span of 5 bases. This CDR3 has 11 residues. As to this clone: Its antigen is as yet unknown.

The receptor comes from an adult who received the AZD1222 COVID-19 vaccine. Sequencing used peripheral blood, obtained 28 days after the second AZD1222 dose. The V gene is TRBV2, the J gene TRBJ1-1; D uncertain. In DNA form, the CDR3 reads TGTGCCAGCAGAACGTACACTGAAGCTTTCTTT. Translation gives CASRTYTEAFF.